The 9 T cell receptor beta chains given below trace back to one sample, sequenced in a study of blood T cells in healthy people across ages. For the second PCR, which ran for roughly 6 to 12 cycles, a sample-barcoded 5' primer and a J-beta primer mix were used. Each CDR3 protein is one row after TCRdb ran MiXCR on the 5' RACE reads. The table lists 1.5 million to 2 million distinct CDR3 sequences, 49% of them singletons. What was sequenced was blood. The source is a middle-aged woman in good health.

Only one count was recorded for this clonotype. The chain employs TRBV29-1 and TRBJ2-5; no clear D gene. There are 12 residues in the CDR3. Germline-derived CDR1 and CDR2 are SQVTM and ANQGSEA. Between the trimmed V and J ends, which lost 6 bases and 11 bases, there was a span of 19 bases. CDR3 in DNA: TGCAGCGTGACGCCATTGTTCGGTGAGCAGTACTTC. Protein sequence: CSVTPLFGEQYF.

The genes are TRBV28 and TRBJ2-7; D is perhaps TRBD2 (5 bases). V gave up 6 bases and J gave up 4 bases, with 10 bases separating them. Germline V gene sequence: CDR1 MDHEN, CDR2 SYDVKM. The CDR3 runs to 12 residues. CDR3 residues: CASSSSQYEQYF. The CDR3 coding sequence is TGTGCCAGCAGCTCTAGCCAGTACGAGCAGTACTTC.

The chain has TRBV24-1 and TRBJ2-4; D ambiguous. The DNA end favors TRBJ2-5, so the J call may be wrong. This CDR3 is 14 amino acids long. Germline CDR1 reads KGHDR; CDR2 reads SFDVKD. CDR3 region: CATSAFDIKETQYF. CDR3 DNA sequence: TGTGCCACCAGTGCGTTTGACATTAAAGAGACCCAGTACTTC.

The genes are TRBV5-4 and TRBJ2-5; 7 nucleotides align to TRBD1. The J segment lost 2 bases and the V segment lost 4 bases, leaving 8 bases of the junction unmatched. Germline CDR1 reads SGHNT; CDR2 reads YYREEE (reference sequence). CDR3 length: 15 residues. The CDR3 sequence is CASSRGQARQETQYF. In DNA, the CDR3 is TGTGCCAGCAGCCGCGGACAGGCAAGACAAGAGACCCAGTACTTC.

This chain uses TRBV28 with TRBJ1-2; perhaps TRBD1 as D (5 bases). V was shortened by 6 bases and J by 4 bases, with 9 bases between the two germline ends. The CDR3 loop spans 12 amino acids. CDR1 is MDHEN, CDR2 SYDVKM, per germline. The CDR3 DNA reads TGTGCCAGCAGCCGACAGCCCTATGGCTACACCTTC. Translation gives CASSRQPYGYTF.

To note about this clonotype: The junction departs from the called germline gene at one end, perhaps through a read error. The chain joins TRBV7-2 to TRBJ2-7; no firm D call. Germline CDR1 reads SGHTA; CDR2 reads FQGNSA. The length of the CDR3 is 13 residues. The CDR3 DNA is TGTGCCAGCAGCTTAGTAAGCTCCTGCGAGCAGTACTTC. Its protein product is CASSLVSSCEQYF.

CDR3 sequence (DNA): TGTGCCAGCAGCCAAGTACGTGGACTTCATAATGAGCAGTTCTTC. Residues: CASSQVRGLHNEQFF. This chain connects TRBV14 to TRBJ2-1, with D possibly being TRBD2 (5 bases). V was cut by 1 base and J by 7 bases, with 14 bases left in between. The CDR3 extends over 15 amino acids. Germline-derived CDR1 and CDR2 are SGHDN and FVKESK. The full variable domain, its missing parts supplied by reference TRBV14 and TRBJ2-1, is EAGVTQFPSHSVIEKGQTVTLRCDPISGHDNLYWYRRVMGKEIKFLLHFVKESKQDESGMPNNRFLAERTGGTYSTLKVQPAELEDSGVYFCASSQVRGLHNEQFFGPGTRLTVL.

The rearrangement uses TRBV20-1 and TRBJ2-3; 9 nucleotides align to TRBD2. This CDR3 is built from 14 residues. Looked up from germline, CDR1 is DFQATT and CDR2 is SNEGSKA (reference sequence). Unmatched junction bases numbered 7, after V lost 5 bases and J lost 4 bases. The CDR3 region has the DNA TGCAGTGCTGGGGGGGGACTAGCCTCAGATACGCAGTATTTT. Encoded protein: CSAGGGLASDTQYF.

The genes are TRBV20-1 and TRBJ1-1, with D possibly TRBD1 on 5 matching bases. V lost 5 bases and J lost 5, with 15 bases in between. Germline CDR1 is DFQATT and CDR2 is SNEGSKA (reference sequence). This CDR3 contains 13 residues. CDR3 coding DNA: TGCAGTGCTCCCGGGGGGACGGGGACTGAAGCTTTCTTT. This gives the protein CSAPGGTGTEAFF.